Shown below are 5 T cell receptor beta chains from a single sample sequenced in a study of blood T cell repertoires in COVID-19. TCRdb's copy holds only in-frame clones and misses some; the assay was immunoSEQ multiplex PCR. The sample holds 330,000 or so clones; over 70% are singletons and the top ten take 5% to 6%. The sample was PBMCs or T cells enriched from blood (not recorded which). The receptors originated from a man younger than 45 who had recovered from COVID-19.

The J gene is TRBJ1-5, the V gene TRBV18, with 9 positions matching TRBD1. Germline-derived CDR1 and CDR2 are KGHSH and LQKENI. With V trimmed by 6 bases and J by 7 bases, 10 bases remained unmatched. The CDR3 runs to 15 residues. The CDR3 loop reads CASSVNRGQGQPQHF. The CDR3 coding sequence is TGTGCCAGCTCGGTAAACAGGGGGCAGGGACAGCCCCAGCATTTT.

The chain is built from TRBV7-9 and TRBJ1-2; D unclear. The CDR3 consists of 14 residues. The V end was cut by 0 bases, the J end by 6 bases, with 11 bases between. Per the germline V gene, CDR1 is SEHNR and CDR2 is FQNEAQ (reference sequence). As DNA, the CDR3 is TGTGCCAGCAGCTTAGCGGGAGAGTGGGATGGCTACACCTTC. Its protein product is CASSLAGEWDGYTF.

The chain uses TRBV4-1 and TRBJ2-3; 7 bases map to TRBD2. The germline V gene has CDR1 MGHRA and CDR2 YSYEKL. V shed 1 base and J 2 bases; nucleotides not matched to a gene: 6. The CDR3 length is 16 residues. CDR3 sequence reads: CASSQGKAGPTDTQYF. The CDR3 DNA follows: TGCGCCAGCAGCCAAGGGAAAGCGGGGCCCACAGATACGCAGTATTTT.

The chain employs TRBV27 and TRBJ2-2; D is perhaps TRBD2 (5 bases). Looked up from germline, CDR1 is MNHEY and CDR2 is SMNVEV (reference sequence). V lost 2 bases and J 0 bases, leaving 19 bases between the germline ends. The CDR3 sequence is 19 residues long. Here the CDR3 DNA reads TGTGCCAGCAGTTTAGAGACCGTCGGACTCGACGCGAACACCGGGGAGCTGTTTTTT. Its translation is CASSLETVGLDANTGELFF.

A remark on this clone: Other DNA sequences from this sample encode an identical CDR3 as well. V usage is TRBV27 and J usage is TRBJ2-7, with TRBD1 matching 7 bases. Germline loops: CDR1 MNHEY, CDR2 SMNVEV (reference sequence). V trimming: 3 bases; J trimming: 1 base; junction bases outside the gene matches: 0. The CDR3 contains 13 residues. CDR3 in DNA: TGTGCCAGCAGTTTCAGGGGGTCCTACGAGCAGTACTTC. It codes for CASSFRGSYEQYF.